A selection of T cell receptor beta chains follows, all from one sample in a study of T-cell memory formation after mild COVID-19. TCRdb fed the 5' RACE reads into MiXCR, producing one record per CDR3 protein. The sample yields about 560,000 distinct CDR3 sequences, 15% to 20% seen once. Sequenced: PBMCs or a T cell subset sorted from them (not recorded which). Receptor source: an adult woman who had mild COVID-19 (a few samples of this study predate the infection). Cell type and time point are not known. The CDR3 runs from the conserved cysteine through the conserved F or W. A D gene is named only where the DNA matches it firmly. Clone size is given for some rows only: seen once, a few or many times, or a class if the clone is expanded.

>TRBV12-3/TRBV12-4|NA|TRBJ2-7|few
TGTGCCAGCAGTCGTGGACTACCGTACGAGCAGTACTTC
CASSRGLPYEQYF
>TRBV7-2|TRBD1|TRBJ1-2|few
TGTGCCAGCAGCCCGGGGACAGGGGGTATCTATGGCTACACCTTC
CASSPGTGGIYGYTF
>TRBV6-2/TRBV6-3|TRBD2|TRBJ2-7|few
TGTGCCAGCAGGGACGGGACTAATCCTTACGAGCAGTACTTC
CASRDGTNPYEQYF
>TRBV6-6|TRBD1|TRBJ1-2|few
TGTGCCAGCAGCCACATGGGGGACAGGGAGGTCGCTAACTATGGCTACACCTTC
CASSHMGDREVANYGYTF
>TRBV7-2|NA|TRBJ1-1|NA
TGTGCCAGCAGGTTAACCACTGAAGCTTTCTTT
CASRLTTEAFF
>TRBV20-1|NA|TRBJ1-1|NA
TGCAGTGCTAGAGAGGCTTTAAGTGAAGCTTTCTTT
CSAREALSEAFF
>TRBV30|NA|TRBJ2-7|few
TGTGCCTGGAGGGGGGGCCTCACCTCCTACGAGCAGTACTTC
CAWRGGLTSYEQYF
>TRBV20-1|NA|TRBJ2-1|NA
TGCAGTGCTAGAGAGACTAGCTGGGGGGCCTATGAGCAGTTCTTC
CSARETSWGAYEQFF
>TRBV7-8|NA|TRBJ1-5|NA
TGTGCCAGCAGCCCCCGAGCGGGGGGCGGCAATCAGCCCCAGCATTTT
CASSPRAGGGNQPQHF
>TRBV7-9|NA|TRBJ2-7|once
TGTGCCAGCAGCTTAGTCGGGGACAATCTCGAGTTC
CASSLVGDNLEF
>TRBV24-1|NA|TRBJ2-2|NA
TGTGCCACCAGTGATTTTGGCGGGACTAACACCGGGGAGCTGTTTTTT
CATSDFGGTNTGELFF
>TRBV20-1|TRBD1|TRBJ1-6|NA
TGCAGTGCGACAGGGAGCTCCTATAATTCACCCCTCCACTTT
CSATGSSYNSPLHF
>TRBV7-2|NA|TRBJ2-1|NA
TGTGCCAGCAGCTTACCCATCGGGGTGTGGGAGCAGTTCTTC
CASSLPIGVWEQFF
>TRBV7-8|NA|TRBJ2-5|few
TGTGCCAGCAGCCCATGGCCCTTTGGGTCCGCCGAGACCCAGTACTTC
CASSPWPFGSAETQYF
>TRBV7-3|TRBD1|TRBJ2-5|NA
TGTGCCAGCAGCTTTGGCGGGACAGGGGTTCAAGAGACCCAGTACTTC
CASSFGGTGVQETQYF
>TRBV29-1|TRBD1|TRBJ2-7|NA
TGCAGCGTTGTCCGGACAGGGGCTCTCTACGAGCAGTACTTC
CSVVRTGALYEQYF
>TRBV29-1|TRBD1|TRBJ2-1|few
TGCAGCGTTGAAAGGACAGGAGTCGATGAGCAGTTCTTC
CSVERTGVDEQFF